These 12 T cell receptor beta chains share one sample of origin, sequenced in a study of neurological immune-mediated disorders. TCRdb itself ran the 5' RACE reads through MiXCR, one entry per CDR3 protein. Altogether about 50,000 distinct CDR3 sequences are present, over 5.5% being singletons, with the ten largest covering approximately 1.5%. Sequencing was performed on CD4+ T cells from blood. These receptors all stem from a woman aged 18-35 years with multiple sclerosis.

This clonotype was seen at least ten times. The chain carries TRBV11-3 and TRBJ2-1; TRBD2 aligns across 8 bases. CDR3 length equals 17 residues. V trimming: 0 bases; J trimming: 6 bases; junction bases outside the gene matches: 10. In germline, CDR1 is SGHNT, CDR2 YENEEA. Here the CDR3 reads CASSLEVLALAGNEQFF. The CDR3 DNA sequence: TGTGCCAGCAGCTTAGAAGTGTTGGCTCTAGCGGGCAATGAGCAGTTCTTC.

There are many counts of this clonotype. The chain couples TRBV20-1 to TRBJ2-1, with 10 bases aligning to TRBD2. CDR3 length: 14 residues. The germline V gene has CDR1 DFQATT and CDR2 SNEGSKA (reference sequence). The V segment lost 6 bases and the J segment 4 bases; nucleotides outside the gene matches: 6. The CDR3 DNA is TGCAGTGCCACGAGCGGGAGGGGGTACAATGAGCAGTTCTTC. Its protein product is CSATSGRGYNEQFF.

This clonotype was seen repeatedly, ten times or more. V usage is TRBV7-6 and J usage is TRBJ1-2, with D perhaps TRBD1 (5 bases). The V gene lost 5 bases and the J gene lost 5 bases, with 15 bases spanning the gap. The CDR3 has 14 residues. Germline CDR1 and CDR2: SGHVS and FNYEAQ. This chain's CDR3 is CASSRDGVGYGYTF. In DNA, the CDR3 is TGTGCCAGCAGCCGGGACGGGGTGGGGTATGGCTACACCTTC. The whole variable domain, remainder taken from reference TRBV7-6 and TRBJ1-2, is GAGVSQSPRYKVTKRGQDVALRCDPISGHVSLYWYRQALGQGPEFLTYFNYEAQQDKSGLPNDRFSAERPEGSISTLTIQRTEQRDSAMYRCASSRDGVGYGYTFGSGTRLTVV.

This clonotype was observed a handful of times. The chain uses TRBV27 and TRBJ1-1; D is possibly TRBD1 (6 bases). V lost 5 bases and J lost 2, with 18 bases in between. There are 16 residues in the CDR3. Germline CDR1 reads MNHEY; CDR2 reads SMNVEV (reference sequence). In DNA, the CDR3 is TGTGCCAGCAGTCTCCCCCCTGGGGGGCGAAACACTGAAGCTTTCTTT. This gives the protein CASSLPPGGRNTEAFF.

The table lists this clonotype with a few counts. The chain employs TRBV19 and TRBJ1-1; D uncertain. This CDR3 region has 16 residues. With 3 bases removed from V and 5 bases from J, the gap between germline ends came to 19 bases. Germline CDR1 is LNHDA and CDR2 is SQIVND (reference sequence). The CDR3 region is CASSIVMGRVRTEAFF. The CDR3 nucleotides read TGTGCCAGTAGTATCGTAATGGGCCGGGTCCGGACTGAAGCTTTCTTT.

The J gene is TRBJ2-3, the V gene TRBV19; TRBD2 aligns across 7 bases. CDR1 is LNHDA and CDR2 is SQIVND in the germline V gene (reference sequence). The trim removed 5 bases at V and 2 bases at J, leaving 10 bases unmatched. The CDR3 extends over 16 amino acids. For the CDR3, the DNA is TGTGCCAGTAGTGGCGGGACTACTCACTACACAGATACGCAGTATTTT. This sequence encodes CASSGGTTHYTDTQYF.

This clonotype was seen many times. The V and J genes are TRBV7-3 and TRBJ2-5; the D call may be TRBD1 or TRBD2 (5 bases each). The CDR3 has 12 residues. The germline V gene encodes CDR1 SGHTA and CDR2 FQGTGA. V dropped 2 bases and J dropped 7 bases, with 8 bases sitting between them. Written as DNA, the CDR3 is TGTGCCAGCAGCTTAGGTGGGGGGACCCAGTACTTC. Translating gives CASSLGGGTQYF.

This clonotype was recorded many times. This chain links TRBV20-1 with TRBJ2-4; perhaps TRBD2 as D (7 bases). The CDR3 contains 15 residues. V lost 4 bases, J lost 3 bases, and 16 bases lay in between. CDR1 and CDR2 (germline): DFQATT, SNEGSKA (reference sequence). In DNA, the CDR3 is TGCAGTGCTATCCCCAGGGGCGGGGGCAAAAACATTCAGTACTTC. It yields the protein CSAIPRGGGKNIQYF.

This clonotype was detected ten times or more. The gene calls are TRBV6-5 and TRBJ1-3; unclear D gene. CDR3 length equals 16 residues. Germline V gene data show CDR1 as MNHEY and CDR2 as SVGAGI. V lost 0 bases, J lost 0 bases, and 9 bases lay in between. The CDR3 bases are TGTGCCAGCAGTTACTCTGCACCTAACTCTGGAAACACCATATATTTT. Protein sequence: CASSYSAPNSGNTIYF.

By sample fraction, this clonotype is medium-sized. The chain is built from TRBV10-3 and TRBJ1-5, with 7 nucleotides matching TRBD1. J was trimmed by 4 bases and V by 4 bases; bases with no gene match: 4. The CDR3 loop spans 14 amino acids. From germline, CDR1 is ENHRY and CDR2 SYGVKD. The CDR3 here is CAISGTGGNQPQHF. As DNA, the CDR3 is TGTGCCATCAGTGGGACAGGAGGAAATCAGCCCCAGCATTTT.

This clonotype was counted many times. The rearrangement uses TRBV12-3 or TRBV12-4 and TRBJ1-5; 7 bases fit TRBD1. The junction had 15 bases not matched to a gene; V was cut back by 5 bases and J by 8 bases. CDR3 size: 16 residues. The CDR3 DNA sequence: TGTGCCAGCAGTCCCCTCCGGGACAGTTGGGCTGAGCCCCAGCATTTT. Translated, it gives CASSPLRDSWAEPQHF.

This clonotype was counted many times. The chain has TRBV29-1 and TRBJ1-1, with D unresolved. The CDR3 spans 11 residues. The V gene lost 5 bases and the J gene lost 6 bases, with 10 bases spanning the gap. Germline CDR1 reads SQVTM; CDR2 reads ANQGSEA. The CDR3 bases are TGCAGCGTTACGGGAGCCGCTGAAGCTTTCTTT. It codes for CSVTGAAEAFF.